These 27 T cell receptor beta chains came from one sample sequenced in a study of cytomegalovirus exposure and HLA in healthy donors. Amplification used 60 Vbeta primers and 13 Jbeta primers. The method was immunoSEQ multiplex PCR; TCRdb's version includes in-frame clones alone and lacks a portion of them. The sample has 150,000 or so clones, 70% to 80% seen once; the top ten hold less than 2.5%. Source material: PBMCs. The origin of the receptors is a man between 50 and 59 years old in good health and CMV-seropositive.

The chain uses TRBV6-5 and TRBJ1-6, with D maybe TRBD1 (5 bases). CDR1 and CDR2 from the germline V gene are MNHEY and SVGAGI. The V end was cut by 6 bases, the J end by 9 bases, with 15 bases between. The CDR3 has 14 amino acids. CDR3 residues: CASSPQGGGSPLHF. The CDR3 DNA is TGTGCCAGCAGCCCCCAGGGAGGCGGTTCACCCCTCCACTTT.

J is TRBJ2-3 and V is TRBV14; 13 bases are shared with TRBD2. The CDR3 has 19 amino acids. Unmatched junction bases numbered 13, after V lost 2 bases and J lost 5 bases. Per the germline V gene, CDR1 is SGHDN and CDR2 is FVKESK. The CDR3 here is CASSQSKLAGGPVKDTQYF. CDR3 in DNA: TGTGCCAGCAGCCAAAGTAAACTAGCGGGGGGGCCGGTGAAAGATACGCAGTATTTT.

The chain carries TRBV4-2 and TRBJ1-2, with TRBD1 matching over 7 bases. Germline V gene data show CDR1 as LGHNA and CDR2 as YNFKEQ. The CDR3 contains 16 residues. V shed 1 base and J 4 bases; nucleotides not matched to a gene: 9. The CDR3, as DNA: TGTGCCAGCAGCCAAGGCCCCTCGACAGGGACCTATGGCTACACCTTC. Translated, it gives CASSQGPSTGTYGYTF.

As concerns this clone: The identical CDR3 is also encoded by other nucleotide sequences in the sample. The genes are TRBV28 and TRBJ1-2; 7 nucleotides agree with TRBD1. The V segment lost 6 bases and the J segment 2 bases; nucleotides outside the gene matches: 3. In germline, CDR1 is MDHEN, CDR2 SYDVKM. The CDR3 sequence is 13 residues long. CDR3 protein: CASSSGQNYGYTF. The DNA of the CDR3 is TGTGCCAGCAGCTCGGGACAGAACTATGGCTACACCTTC.

The CDR3: CSAGKGRITDTQYF. The CDR3 DNA reads as TGCAGCGCCGGAAAGGGGCGAATTACAGATACGCAGTATTTT. The V call is TRBV29-1, the J call TRBJ2-3; tentatively, D is TRBD1 (5 bases). The germline V gene has CDR1 SQVTM and CDR2 ANQGSEA. V lost 7 bases and J 3 bases, leaving 17 bases between the germline ends. The CDR3 spans 14 residues.

The chain has TRBV19 and TRBJ1-1; 11 nucleotides agree with TRBD1. The CDR3 runs 15 residues. Germline V gives CDR1 LNHDA, CDR2 SQIVND (reference sequence). V was pared by 4 bases and J by 4 bases, with 5 bases of the junction left unmatched. CDR3 protein: CASSTGTGGFTEAFF. As DNA, the CDR3 is TGTGCCAGTAGTACCGGGACAGGGGGATTCACTGAAGCTTTCTTT.

The chain links TRBV6-5 to TRBJ1-5; 7 nucleotides match TRBD1. J was trimmed by 0 bases and V by 5 bases; bases with no gene match: 4. Germline loops: CDR1 MNHEY, CDR2 SVGAGI. The CDR3 loop spans 15 amino acids. This chain's CDR3 is CASSVTGISNQPQHF. In DNA, the CDR3 is TGTGCCAGCAGTGTGACAGGGATTAGCAATCAGCCCCAGCATTTT.

The chain employs TRBV27 and TRBJ2-2, with TRBD1 matching 10 bases. Germline assignment: CDR1 MNHEY and CDR2 SMNVEV (reference sequence). There are 16 residues in the CDR3. With 10 bases clipped from V and 6 bases from J, the junction kept 14 bases outside the gene matches. CDR3 nucleotide sequence: TGTGCCAAGCCCCCACTGAGACAGGGGGCCCCCGGGGAGCTGTTTTTT. This sequence encodes CAKPPLRQGAPGELFF.

V is TRBV11-1 and J is TRBJ2-2; TRBD2 matches 7 bases. With V trimmed by 1 base and J by 0 bases, 5 bases remained unmatched. Germline loops: CDR1 SGHAT, CDR2 FQDESV (reference sequence). This CDR3 is 17 amino acids long. CDR3 sequence: CASSLDGLAANTGELFF. The CDR3 region has the DNA TGTGCCAGCAGCTTAGACGGGCTAGCGGCGAACACCGGGGAGCTGTTTTTT.

This clone was counted between two and nine times. The rearrangement joins TRBV9 to TRBJ1-1; the D gene is possibly TRBD1 (5 bases). V shed 0 bases and J shed 3 bases, with 9 bases lying between them. The CDR3 runs 14 residues. Germline V lookup: CDR1 SGDLS, CDR2 YYNGEE. The CDR3 is CASSVGGEDTEAFF. The CDR3 region has the DNA TGTGCCAGCAGCGTAGGAGGGGAGGACACTGAAGCTTTCTTT. Variable domain in full (rest from reference TRBV9 and TRBJ1-1): DSGVTQTPKHLITATGQRVTLRCSPRSGDLSVYWYQQSLDQGLQFLIQYYNGEERAKGNILERFSAQQFPDLHSELNLSSLELGDSALYFCASSVGGEDTEAFFGQGTRLTVV.

This rearrangement joins TRBV6-1 to TRBJ1-4, with D unclear. Trimming stripped 2 bases from V and 3 bases from J, with 7 bases between. CDR3 size: 14 residues. CDR1 and CDR2 from the germline V gene are MNHNS and SASEGT. Here the CDR3 reads CASSETAANEKLFF. CDR3 DNA: TGTGCCAGCAGTGAAACGGCGGCTAATGAAAAACTGTTTTTT.

This clone was seen just once. The genes are TRBV5-1 and TRBJ1-4; 7 bases are a match to TRBD1. V gave up 3 bases and J gave up 2 bases; unmatched junction bases: 7. The CDR3 consists of 16 residues. Per germline, CDR1 SGHRS and CDR2 YFSETQ. The CDR3 loop is CASSSTGVGTNEKLFF. The CDR3 DNA reads as TGCGCCAGCAGCTCTACAGGGGTGGGGACTAATGAAAAACTGTTTTTT.

This chain connects TRBV6-1 to TRBJ2-1, with 9 bases matching TRBD1. The trim removed 4 bases at V and 0 bases at J, leaving 13 bases unmatched. Germline V lookup: CDR1 MNHNS, CDR2 SASEGT. The CDR3 has 19 residues. CDR3 DNA: TGTGCCAGCAGTGCCGCGGGACAGGGCATTCCCCTCTCCTACAATGAGCAGTTCTTC. Translation gives CASSAAGQGIPLSYNEQFF.

The rearrangement uses TRBV28 and TRBJ1-6; D possibly corresponds to TRBD1 (5 bases). The CDR3 totals 15 residues. Germline V gene data show CDR1 as MDHEN and CDR2 as SYDVKM. Trimming left V 2 bases short and J 0 bases short, with 5 bases between. This CDR3 is CASSLRGSYNSPLHF. CDR3 sequence (DNA): TGTGCCAGCAGTTTAAGGGGCTCCTATAATTCACCCCTCCACTTT.

The gene calls are TRBV10-3 and TRBJ2-5; 7 bases agree with TRBD1. The length of the CDR3 is 15 residues. J gave up 5 bases and V 1 base, and 7 bases lay outside the gene matches. CDR1 is ENHRY and CDR2 is SYGVKD in the germline V gene. Here the CDR3 reads CAISELTGMSETQYF. CDR3 bases: TGTGCCATCAGTGAGTTGACAGGGATGTCGGAGACCCAGTACTTC.

V and J are TRBV5-1 and TRBJ2-2; D is perhaps TRBD1 (5 bases). The CDR3 runs to 14 residues. Germline values: CDR1 SGHRS, CDR2 YFSETQ. The germline V and J ends were trimmed by 4 bases and 4 bases, with 11 bases remaining between them. CDR3 coding DNA: TGCGCCAGCAGCCCTGGACAACCCACCGGGGAGCTGTTTTTT. It yields the protein CASSPGQPTGELFF. Variable domain in full (rest from reference TRBV5-1 and TRBJ2-2): KAGVTQTPRYLIKTRGQQVTLSCSPISGHRSVSWYQQTPGQGLQFLFEYFSETQRNKGNFPGRFSGRQFSNSRSEMNVSTLELGDSALYLCASSPGQPTGELFFGEGSRLTVL.

Only one count was recorded for this clone. The chain has TRBV4-2 and TRBJ1-3, with TRBD1 matching 7 bases. Germline lookup yields CDR1 LGHNA and CDR2 YNFKEQ. J was trimmed by 0 bases and V by 1 base; bases with no gene match: 3. This CDR3 is 16 amino acids long. The CDR3 coding sequence is TGTGCCAGCAGCCAAGGGGACAGCCGCTCTGGAAACACCATATATTTT. It is translated as CASSQGDSRSGNTIYF.

The rearrangement uses TRBV2 and TRBJ2-7; maybe TRBD2 (6 bases). Germline V gene data show CDR1 as SNHLY and CDR2 as FYNNEI. The V end lost 3 bases, the J end lost 3 bases, and 15 bases lay between the germline ends. The CDR3 spans 15 residues. The CDR3 reads CASSDYGGTLYEQYF. CDR3 nucleotide sequence: TGTGCCAGCAGTGATTATGGAGGGACTCTCTACGAGCAGTACTTC.

As to this clone: At one of its ends the junction is not consistent with the germline gene, which may arise from a read error. This chain joins TRBV27 and TRBJ2-7; 12 bases line up with TRBD1. Germline V gives CDR1 MNHEY, CDR2 SMNVEV (reference sequence). The CDR3 is 13 residues long. CDR3: CVSSLGDRGLEYF. As DNA, the CDR3 is TGTGTCAGCAGTTTAGGGGACAGGGGGCTAGAGTACTTC.

The chain combines TRBV5-1 with TRBJ2-2; possibly TRBD1 for D (7 bases). Trimming left V 0 bases short and J 0 bases short, with 15 bases between. This CDR3 comprises 18 residues. CDR1 and CDR2 (germline): SGHRS, YFSETQ. Here the CDR3 DNA reads TGCGCCAGCAGCTTGGCCAACAGGGGAGGCCCGAACACCGGGGAGCTGTTTTTT. Encoded protein: CASSLANRGGPNTGELFF.

In regard to this clone: Other DNA sequences in the sample encode the same CDR3. V is TRBV7-9 and J is TRBJ1-5; tentatively, D is TRBD1 (5 bases). V lost 3 bases to trimming and J lost 5 bases, with 8 bases between them. The germline V gene has CDR1 SEHNR and CDR2 FQNEAQ (reference sequence). There are 13 residues in the CDR3. CDR3 residues: CASSLGGDQPQHF. DNA of the CDR3: TGTGCCAGCAGCTTGGGGGGGGATCAGCCCCAGCATTTT.

V usage is TRBV7-8 and J usage is TRBJ1-2; 9 bases match TRBD1. This CDR3 has 14 amino acids. CDR1 is SGHVS, CDR2 FQNEAQ, per germline. Losses at the gene ends were 5 bases for V and 5 bases for J; bases not matched to a gene: 6. CDR3 in DNA: TGTGCCAGCAGCGTTAGACAGGGGGGATATGGCTACACCTTC. This codes for CASSVRQGGYGYTF.

V is TRBV6-1 and J is TRBJ1-1; maybe TRBD1 (5 bases). In germline, CDR1 is MNHNS, CDR2 SASEGT. CDR3 length: 14 residues. Deletions cut 6 bases from V and 1 base from J, with 12 bases between. Here the CDR3 reads CASRGTGTNTEAFF. The CDR3, as DNA: TGTGCCAGCAGAGGTACAGGAACGAACACTGAAGCTTTCTTT.

This chain connects TRBV7-9 to TRBJ2-3, with 7 positions matching TRBD2. Trimming cost V 5 bases and J 0 bases; bases outside gene matches: 8. Germline V CDR1 and CDR2: SEHNR, FQNEAQ (reference sequence). The CDR3 extends over 16 amino acids. The CDR3 sequence is CASSQISGYSTDTQYF. DNA of the CDR3: TGTGCCAGCAGCCAGATTAGCGGGTATAGCACAGATACGCAGTATTTT.

A few counts support this clone. The V call is TRBV7-6, the J call TRBJ2-5, with 8 nucleotides matching TRBD2. The CDR3 totals 15 residues. CDR1 SGHVS and CDR2 FNYEAQ come from the germline V gene. With 5 bases clipped from V and 3 bases from J, the junction kept 8 bases outside the gene matches. The CDR3 spells CASSNPGTREETQYF. The CDR3 nucleotides are TGTGCCAGCAGCAACCCCGGGACTAGAGAAGAGACCCAGTACTTC.

The chain links TRBV10-1 to TRBJ2-7; D unresolved. The CDR3 has 12 amino acids. CDR1 is WNHNN, CDR2 SYGVQD, per germline (reference sequence). Trimming removed 0 bases from V and 9 bases from J, with 9 bases in between. DNA for the CDR3: TGCGCCAGCAGTGAGTCGCTGGTAGCGCAGTACTTC. Its protein is CASSESLVAQYF.

The CDR3 DNA sequence: TGTGCCTGGAACTTGGTGAGCAATCAGCCCCAGCATTTT. Protein: CAWNLVSNQPQHF. The chain recombines TRBV30 with TRBJ1-5; D unclear. Deletions cut 4 bases from V and 1 base from J, with 8 bases between. The CDR3 spans 13 residues. Per germline, CDR1 GTSNPN and CDR2 SVGIG (reference sequence).